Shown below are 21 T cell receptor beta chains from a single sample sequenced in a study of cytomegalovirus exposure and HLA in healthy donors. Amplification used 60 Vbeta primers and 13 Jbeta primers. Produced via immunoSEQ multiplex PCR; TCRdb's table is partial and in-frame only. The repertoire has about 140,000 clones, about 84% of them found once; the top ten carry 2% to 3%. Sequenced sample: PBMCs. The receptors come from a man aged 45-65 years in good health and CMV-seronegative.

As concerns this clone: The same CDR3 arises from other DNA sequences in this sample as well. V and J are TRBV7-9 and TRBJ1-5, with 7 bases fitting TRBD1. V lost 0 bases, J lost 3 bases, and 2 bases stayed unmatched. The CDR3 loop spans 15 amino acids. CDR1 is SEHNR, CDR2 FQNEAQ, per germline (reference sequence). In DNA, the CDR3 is TGTGCCAGCAGCTTAGCTGGGACAGACAATCAGCCCCAGCATTTT. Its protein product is CASSLAGTDNQPQHF.

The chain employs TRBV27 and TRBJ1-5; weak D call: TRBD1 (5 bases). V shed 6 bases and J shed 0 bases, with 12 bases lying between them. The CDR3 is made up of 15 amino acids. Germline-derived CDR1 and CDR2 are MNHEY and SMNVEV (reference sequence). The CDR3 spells CASSVGDYSNQPQHF. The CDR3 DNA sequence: TGTGCCAGCAGCGTGGGGGACTATAGCAATCAGCCCCAGCATTTT.

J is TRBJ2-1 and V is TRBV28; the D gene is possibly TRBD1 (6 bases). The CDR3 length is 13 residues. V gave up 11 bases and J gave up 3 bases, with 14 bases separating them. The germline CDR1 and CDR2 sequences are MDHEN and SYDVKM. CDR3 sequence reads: CAATGNDYNEQFF. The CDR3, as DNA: TGTGCCGCAACAGGGAACGACTACAATGAGCAGTTCTTC.

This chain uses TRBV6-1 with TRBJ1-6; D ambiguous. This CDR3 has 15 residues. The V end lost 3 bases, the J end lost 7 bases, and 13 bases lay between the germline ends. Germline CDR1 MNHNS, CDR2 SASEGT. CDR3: CASSDLWPLNSPLHF. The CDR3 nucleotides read TGTGCCAGCAGTGACTTATGGCCTTTGAATTCACCCCTCCACTTT.

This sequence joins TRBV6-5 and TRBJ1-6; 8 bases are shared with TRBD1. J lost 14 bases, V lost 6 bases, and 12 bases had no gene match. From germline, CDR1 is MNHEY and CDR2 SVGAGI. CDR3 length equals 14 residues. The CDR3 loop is CASSRGQGASALHF. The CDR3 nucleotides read TGTGCCAGCAGCCGGGGGCAGGGGGCTTCGGCCCTCCACTTT.

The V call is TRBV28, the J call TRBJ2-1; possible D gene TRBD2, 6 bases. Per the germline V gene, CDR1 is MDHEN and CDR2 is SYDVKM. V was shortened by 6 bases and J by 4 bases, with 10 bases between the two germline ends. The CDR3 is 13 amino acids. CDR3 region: CASSLGGYNEQFF. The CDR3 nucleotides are TGTGCCAGCAGCCTCGGGGGATACAATGAGCAGTTCTTC.

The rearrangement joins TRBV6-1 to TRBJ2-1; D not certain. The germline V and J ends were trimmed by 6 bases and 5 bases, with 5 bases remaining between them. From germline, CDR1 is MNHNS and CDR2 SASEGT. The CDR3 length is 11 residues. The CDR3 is CASRRDNEQFF. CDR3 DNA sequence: TGTGCCAGCAGACGGGACAATGAGCAGTTCTTC.

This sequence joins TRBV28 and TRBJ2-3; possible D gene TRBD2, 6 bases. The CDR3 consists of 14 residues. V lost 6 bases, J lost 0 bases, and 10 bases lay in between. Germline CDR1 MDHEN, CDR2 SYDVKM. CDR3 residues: CASSNGGSTDTQYF. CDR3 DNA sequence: TGTGCCAGCAGCAACGGGGGTAGCACAGATACGCAGTATTTT.

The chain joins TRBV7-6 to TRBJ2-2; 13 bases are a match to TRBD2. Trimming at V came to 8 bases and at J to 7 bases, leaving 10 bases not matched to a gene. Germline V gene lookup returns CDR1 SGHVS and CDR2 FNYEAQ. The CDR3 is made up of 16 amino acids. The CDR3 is CASQGLAGVRVGELFF. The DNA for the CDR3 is TGTGCCAGCCAAGGACTAGCGGGAGTTCGCGTCGGGGAGCTGTTTTTT.

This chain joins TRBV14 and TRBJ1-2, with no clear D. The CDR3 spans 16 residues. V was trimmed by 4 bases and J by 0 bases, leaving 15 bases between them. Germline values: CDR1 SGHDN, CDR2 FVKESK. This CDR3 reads CASSRYEGRANYGYTF. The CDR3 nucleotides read TGTGCCAGCAGCCGATACGAGGGCCGAGCTAACTATGGCTACACCTTC.

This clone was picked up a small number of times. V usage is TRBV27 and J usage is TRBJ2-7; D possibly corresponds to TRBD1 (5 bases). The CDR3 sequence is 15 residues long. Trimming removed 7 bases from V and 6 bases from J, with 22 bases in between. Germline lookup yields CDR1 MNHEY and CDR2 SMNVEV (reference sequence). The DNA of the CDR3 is TGTGCCAGCATCAAACAAGGAACAGGACGTAGCGAGCAGTACTTC. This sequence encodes CASIKQGTGRSEQYF.

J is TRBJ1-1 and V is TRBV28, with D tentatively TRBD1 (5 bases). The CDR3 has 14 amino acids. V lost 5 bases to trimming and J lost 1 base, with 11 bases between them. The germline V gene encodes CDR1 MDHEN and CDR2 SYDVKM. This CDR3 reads CASSAHTGNTEAFF. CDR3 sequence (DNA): TGTGCCAGCAGTGCGCATACAGGGAACACTGAAGCTTTCTTT.

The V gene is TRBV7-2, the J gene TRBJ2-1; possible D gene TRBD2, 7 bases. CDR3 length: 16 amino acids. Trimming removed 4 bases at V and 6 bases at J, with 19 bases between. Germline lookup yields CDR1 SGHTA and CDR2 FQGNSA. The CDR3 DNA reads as TGTGCCAGCAGCTCTGATACGCGCGGGGGCAGCAATGAGCAGTTCTTC. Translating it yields CASSSDTRGGSNEQFF.

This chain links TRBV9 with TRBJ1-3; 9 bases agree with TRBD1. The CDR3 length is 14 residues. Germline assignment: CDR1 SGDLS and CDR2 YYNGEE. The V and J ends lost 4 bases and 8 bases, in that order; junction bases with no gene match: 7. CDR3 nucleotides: TGTGCCAGCAGCCCTAGGACAGGGGCGGACACCATATATTTT. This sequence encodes CASSPRTGADTIYF.

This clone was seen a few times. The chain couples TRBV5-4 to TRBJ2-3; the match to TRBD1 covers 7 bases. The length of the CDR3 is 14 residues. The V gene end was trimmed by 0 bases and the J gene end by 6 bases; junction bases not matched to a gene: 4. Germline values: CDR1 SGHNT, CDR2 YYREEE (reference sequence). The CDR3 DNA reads TGTGCCAGCAGCTTGGGACAGGGCCGCGATACGCAGTATTTT. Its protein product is CASSLGQGRDTQYF.

The chain's CDR3 is CASSLSNYGYTF. CDR3 bases: TGTGCCAGCAGCCTCTCTAACTATGGCTACACCTTC. The chain has TRBV14 and TRBJ1-2; no firm D call. The CDR3 is made up of 12 amino acids. Trimming pared 4 bases from V and 0 bases from J, leaving 3 bases between. In germline, CDR1 is SGHDN, CDR2 FVKESK.

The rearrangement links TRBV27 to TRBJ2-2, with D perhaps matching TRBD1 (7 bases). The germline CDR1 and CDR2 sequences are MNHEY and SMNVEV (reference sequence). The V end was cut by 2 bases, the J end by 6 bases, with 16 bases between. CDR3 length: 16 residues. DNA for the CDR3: TGTGCCAGCAGTTTAAAGGGTCAGGGGGGACCCGGGGAGCTGTTTTTT. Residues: CASSLKGQGGPGELFF.

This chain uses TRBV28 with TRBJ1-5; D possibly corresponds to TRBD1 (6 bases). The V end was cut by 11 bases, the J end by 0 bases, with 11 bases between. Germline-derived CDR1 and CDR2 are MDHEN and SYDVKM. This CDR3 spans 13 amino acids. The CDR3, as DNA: TGTGCCGGTGGGGGCAATAGCAATCAGCCCCAGCATTTT. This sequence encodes CAGGGNSNQPQHF. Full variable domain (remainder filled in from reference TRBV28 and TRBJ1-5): DVKVTQSSRYLVKRTGEKVFLECVQDMDHENMFWYRQDPGLGLRLIYFSYDVKMKEKGDIPEGYSVSREKKERFSLILESASTNQTSMYLCAGGGNSNQPQHFGDGTRLSIL.

CDR3: CASSFARGVNTEAFF. In DNA form, the CDR3 reads TGTGCCAGCAGCTTCGCCCGGGGAGTGAACACTGAAGCTTTCTTT. V is TRBV7-2 and J is TRBJ1-1, with D unclear. CDR1 and CDR2 from the germline V gene are SGHTA and FQGNSA. Trimming left V 3 bases short and J 0 bases short, with 11 bases between. The CDR3 has 15 residues. Full variable domain (outside the CDR3, taken from reference TRBV7-2 and TRBJ1-1): GAGVSQSPSNKVTEKGKDVELRCDPISGHTALYWYRQSLGQGLEFLIYFQGNSAPDKSGLPSDRFSAERTGGSVSTLTIQRTQQEDSAVYLCASSFARGVNTEAFFGQGTRLTVV.

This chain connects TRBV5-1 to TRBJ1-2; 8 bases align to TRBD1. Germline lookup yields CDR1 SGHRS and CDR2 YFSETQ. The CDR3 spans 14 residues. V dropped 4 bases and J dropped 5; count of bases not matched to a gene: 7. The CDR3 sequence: CASSLGQVAYGYTF. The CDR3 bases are TGCGCCAGCAGCCTGGGACAGGTCGCTTATGGCTACACCTTC.

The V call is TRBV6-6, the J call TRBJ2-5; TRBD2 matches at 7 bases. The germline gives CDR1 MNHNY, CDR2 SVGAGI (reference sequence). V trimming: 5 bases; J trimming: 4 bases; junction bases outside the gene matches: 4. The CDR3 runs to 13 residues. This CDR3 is CASSATGGETQYF. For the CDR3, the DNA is TGTGCCAGCAGTGCGACGGGGGGAGAGACCCAGTACTTC.